This TCR beta chain is drawn from a study of cytomegalovirus exposure and HLA in healthy donors (dated by TCRdb to 2017 to 2019). A note on the overall study: An earlier analysis of roughly 500 of the donors reported about 300 Gb of sequence data and around 110 million unique TCR beta sequences obtained from approximately 180 million T cells. Every discovery cohort repertoire had been produced on one sequencing platform. Donor age, sex, ethnicity and CMV serostatus were compiled alongside the repertoire data. Rather than drawing on any new phenotypic data, the later analysis identified candidate immune exposures from TCR beta sequences and the way those sequences occurred across donors. The study profiled the T cell repertoires of hundreds of subjects by immunosequencing and related them to cytomegalovirus serostatus. A later analysis re-analyzed previously published TCR beta repertoires from about 730 donors and added high-resolution HLA genotyping to study TCR occurrence patterns. Typing coverage differed by locus: A, B, C, DRB1 and DQB1 were typed in roughly 629-630 donors, DQA1 in 500 to 550, DPA1 in 606, and DPB1 in 450 to 490. Of the 350 to 450 genotyped donors, less than 85% were placed in the genetic ancestry cluster associated with self-reported Caucasian donors. Among some 410 genotyped donors of the cohort, an average of about 220,000 unique TCR beta nucleotide sequences was sequenced per donor, of which about 18% were non-productive. The study combined high-throughput TCR immunosequencing, statistical association of individual TCRs with disease status, and machine learning to predict cytomegalovirus infection status. Four or five DR-DQ haplotypes were handled as single units for association and clustering because linkage in the cohort was strong. Genome-wide SNP genotypes for about 55% of the roughly 670 donors were used in a later genetic analysis, which treated that subset as a discovery cohort. Class I and class II HLA loci were covered by the typing at four-digit resolution. The study aimed to test whether signatures of past pathogen exposure could be identified by cataloging public T cell receptors. Besides the first cohort of more than 650 subjects, a separate validation cohort made up of over a hundred different subjects was used. An early release that covered several hundred HLA-typed donors contained around 330 gigabases of sequencing data and 80 million or so unique TCR sequences. An earlier analysis of several hundred of the donors applied high-throughput TCR beta sequencing to assess whether each TCR beta V gene segment acted as functional or pseudogenic.

General study outcomes and caveats: The 87-base-pair reads could not distinguish some IMGT-functional V segments, including TRBV6-2 and TRBV6-3, so those segments were excluded. Cytomegalovirus status was reported to be diagnosed by the classifier with high specificity and sensitivity in both the original and validation cohorts. Linkage disequilibrium might explain the correlated functional status among segregating V segments, but an unknown experimental factor could not be excluded. A further reported finding was that TCR beta sequences accurately predicted the HLA-A and HLA-B alleles for most subjects in the first cohort. Roughly uniform sequencing depth across donors was assumed in presence/absence analyses, although this assumption may not hold. HLA typing was unavailable for some donors at each locus, so association tests used only the typed subset. In a later genetic analysis, a missense DCLRE1C variant was associated with V-gene and J-gene trimming of TCR beta chains, and the association was replicated in an independent cohort. Specific HLA alleles were associated with 15,000 to 20,000 TCR beta sequences at a false discovery rate of 0.05 in a later analysis. A later analysis found that HLA-associated TCR beta chains were more clonally expanded and had lower generation probabilities than equally common non-associated chains. A few of the identified cytomegalovirus-associated TCR beta chains were confirmed in vitro to be specific for cytomegalovirus antigens. In a later analysis, TCR association rates were found to vary across HLA loci, with the most associated TCRs seen for DRB1 alleles and the fewest for HLA-C alleles. Most CMV-associated TCR beta chains appeared to be HLA-restricted in a later analysis, and the HLA associations seemed to be driven largely by CMV exposure. A later analysis reported that several top co-occurrence clusters appeared linked to parvovirus B19, influenza, CMV and Epstein-Barr virus. Assigning TCR associations to individual alleles was difficult when HLA alleles, especially DR and DQ, strongly co-occurred. In an earlier analysis of roughly 560 of the donors, most TCR beta V segments were observed in productive rearrangements about 87% or about 30% of the time, broadly matching IMGT annotations. It was suggested by the authors that the approach could potentially be generalized to other disease states and immunological phenotypes. Seventeen rarely observed V segments, including chromosome 9 orphons, were excluded from the earlier analysis of a few hundred of the donors because counts were too low. The sequencing pipeline was judged likely to have produced a cluster of highly shared sequence variants as a technical artifact. According to a later genetic analysis, donors in an Asian-associated ancestry cluster had fewer N-insertions in productive TCRs than the approximately 690-donor mean. Most TCR sequences were seen in very few donors, while some public TCRs were found in many individuals. The cohort was sequenced for TCR beta chains only, and without alpha or paired-chain data the features that could be detected were limited. The study gave a list of around 170 TCR beta chains associated with cytomegalovirus. CMV serostatus was the only immune exposure information available for the cohort.

Comments on this clone: Its antigen specificity is not known. Per-base qualities were not stored, and no clone one base away is much larger.

The CDR3 starts with the cysteine, ends with the phenylalanine, and has 14 residues. Only CDR3 DNA is held: 42 bases, read in frame from base 1. Trimming removed 8 bases from V and 2 bases from J, leaving 13 bases between the germline ends. Taken from the germline V gene, the CDR1 and CDR2 loops are MGHDK and SYGVNS. The cohort comprised some 680 healthy bone marrow donors. All cohort members were sampled while nominally healthy, although unrecorded immune exposures were likely present. The donor was CMV seronegative and was included in the group of around 320 seronegative cohort members. Each donor provided a peripheral blood sample, and peripheral blood mononuclear cells were used for TCR beta sequencing. Genomic DNA extraction from the blood cell samples was performed with the Qiagen DNeasy Blood Extraction Kit. Library preparation was by the immunoSEQ multiplex PCR assay. A mixture of 60 forward primers for TCR Vbeta segments and 13 reverse primers for TCR Jbeta segments was used in the multiplex PCR. Amplification of the CDR3 region of rearranged TCR beta genes was performed with a multiplex PCR assay on genomic DNA. The amplified TCR beta libraries were sequenced on the Illumina HiSeq System as 87-base-pair reads. The study's own analysis went as follows. Across the roughly 700 repertoires, a later analysis counted 75 million to 90 million unique TCR beta chains, around 10 million of which were shared by at least two donors. A nearest-neighbor algorithm error-corrected the raw reads and collapsed the reads into unique sequences, merging closely related sequences to remove PCR and sequencing errors. CDR3 sequences were aligned to IMGT reference sequences to assign V, D and J gene segments. For a sequence to be retained, at least a six-nucleotide match to both a V gene segment and a J gene segment was required. Rearrangements were classified as productive when the CDR3 lacked stop codons and remained in frame with V and J, and all other rearrangements were classified as non-productive. CDR3 was defined by IMGT convention, running from the second conserved V-encoded cysteine to the conserved J-encoded phenylalanine. Sequences without an unambiguous match to a single V gene segment were excluded from the earlier analysis of 450 to 650 of the donors. An earlier analysis of a few hundred of the donors classified V segments as functional when productive rearrangements were above 56.7% and as segregating when the standard deviation between donors was above 5%. A statistical classification framework was built to diagnose cytomegalovirus status from the catalog of TCR beta chain sequences. In a later analysis, V and J genes were assigned by comparing TCR nucleotide sequences against IMGT/GENE-DB human TR gene sequences. A later analysis assigned CDR3 sequences and most-parsimonious VDJ recombination scenarios with the TCRdist pipeline. In a later analysis, every TCR beta chain was defined by the combination of its CDR3 amino acid sequence and its V-gene family, and reads without a unique V-gene family were dropped. A later analysis removed 550 to 650 highly shared, low-generation-probability nucleotide sequences to deal with suspected cross-contamination and a sequencing artifact. A later analysis calculated a clonal expansion index for each public chain from normalized within-repertoire ranks of inferred template counts. Generation probabilities in a later analysis came from a VDJ recombination model fitted to out-of-frame rearrangements, and those results were checked against IGoR. Hypergeometric tests were used in a later analysis to score TCR-TCR, TCR-HLA and TCR-CMV co-occurrence, with a repertoire-size bias correction applied to the TCR pairs. False discovery rates were estimated in a later analysis by permuting HLA or CMV assignments 20 times. A later analysis grouped co-occurring TCRs with DBSCAN, adding TCRdist sequence similarity when clustering within HLA-allele-positive subsets. Co-occurrence clustering excluded repertoires with fewer than 30,000 or more than 120,000 public chains, plus five with anomalous nucleotide sharing. Not all clones reach the TCRdb copy of this immuneACCESS table, which keeps in-frame sequences only. Checked studies attribute under half of the gap to unresolved V genes and leave the rest unexplained. V, J and clone size are taken as reported in that table, and D and trimming were inferred from the DNA itself. The sample includes around 100,000 clones, with around 64% observed a single time. 2.2% of the sample rests with the top ten.

The receptor was isolated from a woman aged 25 to 39 in good health and CMV-seronegative. The sample comprised PBMCs. This chain joins TRBV25-1 to TRBJ1-3; TRBD1 is a possible D gene, resting on 5 matching bases. DNA sequence: TGTGCCAGCGGCCCTAGGGGTGCTGGAAACACCATATATTTT. Its translation reads: CASGPRGAGNTIYF.